This TCR beta chain originates from a study of T cells in Graves' hyperthyroidism and ophthalmopathy. CDR1 and CDR2 from the germline V gene are DFQATT and SNEGSKA (reference sequence). The V gene lost 3 bases and the J gene lost 5 bases, with 7 bases spanning the gap. This CDR3 is built from 11 residues. At least ten counts were recorded for this clonotype. Amplification targeted TCR beta CDR3 regions from RNA transcripts. First-round RT-PCR with HTBI primers amplified the TCR CDR3 region. A single record per CDR3 protein comes from TCRdb applying MiXCR to the multiplex PCR reads. The table includes about 200,000 distinct CDR3 sequences, about a sixth detected once. Over 18 months, lack of ophthalmopathy progression marked Graves' hyperthyroidism as stable.

The TCR originated in a woman aged 50 to 65 with Graves' hyperthyroidism. This sequence joins TRBV20-1 and TRBJ2-5; weak D call: TRBD1 (5 bases). Specimen: blood. CDR3 nucleotides: TGCAGTGCTAGCCAGGGTGAGACCCAGTACTTC. Translation: CSASQGETQYF.